Described below is a single T cell receptor beta chain sequence and its context. This may come from a read error, since a much larger clone is one base off. The CDR3 has 15 residues. The V and J ends lost 4 bases and 5 bases, in that order; junction bases with no gene match: 10. CDR1 and CDR2 (germline): SGHRS, YFSETQ. These data originate in a study of tumor-infiltrating lymphocytes in oesophageal squamous cell carcinoma. One entry per CDR3 protein results from TCRdb running MiXCR on the PCR reads. The top ten hold roughly 21% of the sample, which has fewer than 20,000 distinct CDR3 sequences, about two fifths seen once.

The receptor was isolated from a male donor with esophageal squamous cell carcinoma. The chain joins TRBV5-1 to TRBJ2-5, with TRBD2 matching over 8 bases. The sequenced material came from esophageal tumor tissue. CDR3 amino acids: CASSVAGTRIETQYF. The CDR3 DNA follows: TGCGCCAGCAGCGTGGCCGGGACTAGGATCGAGACCCAGTACTTC.